These 9 T cell receptor beta chains share one sample of origin, sequenced in a study of identifying expanded T cells in peripheral blood. The assay was immunoSEQ multiplex PCR, and TCRdb's table has in-frame clones only and misses some. Here the sample spans around 76,000 clones, 90% being singletons. The sequenced sample was blood. The receptors were sampled from a person aged 18 to 75 in good health.

This clone was picked up a small number of times. The gene calls are TRBV2 and TRBJ2-7; D remains ambiguous. V lost 6 bases and J lost 5, with 8 bases in between. Germline V gene lookup returns CDR1 SNHLY and CDR2 FYNNEI. The CDR3 extends over 11 amino acids. CDR3 coding DNA: TGTGCCAGCAGGCCCGGCAACGAGCAGTACTTC. Translated, it gives CASRPGNEQYF.

J is TRBJ2-7 and V is TRBV28; 7 bases map to TRBD1. Germline V lookup: CDR1 MDHEN, CDR2 SYDVKM. This CDR3 is 15 amino acids long. Unmatched junction bases numbered 9, after V lost 5 bases and J lost 2 bases. CDR3 coding DNA: TGTGCCAGCAGTCGGGACAGACTCACGGCCTACGAGCAGTACTTC. It yields the protein CASSRDRLTAYEQYF.

J is TRBJ2-5 and V is TRBV6-5; 8 positions match TRBD2. J gave up 0 bases and V 4 bases, and 7 bases lay outside the gene matches. This CDR3 contains 16 residues. The germline V gene encodes CDR1 MNHEY and CDR2 SVGAGI. CDR3 loop: CASSSIAGTDQETQYF. The CDR3 region has the DNA TGTGCCAGCAGTTCCATAGCGGGGACCGACCAAGAGACCCAGTACTTC.

This rearrangement joins TRBV9 to TRBJ2-1; 9 nucleotides align to TRBD2. CDR3 size: 16 residues. The germline V gene encodes CDR1 SGDLS and CDR2 YYNGEE. V was clipped by 0 bases and J by 4 bases; unmatched bases: 5. The CDR3 DNA is TGTGCCAGCAGCGTAGGGGCTAGCGGGGTTTACAATGAGCAGTTCTTC. It translates to CASSVGASGVYNEQFF.

The V call is TRBV6-1, the J call TRBJ1-4; D may be TRBD1 (6 bases). Trimming stripped 2 bases from V and 3 bases from J, with 10 bases between. Germline V gene lookup returns CDR1 MNHNS and CDR2 SASEGT. The CDR3 is made up of 15 amino acids. Written as DNA, the CDR3 is TGTGCCAGCAGTGAACTCGGACAGTCTAATGAAAAACTGTTTTTT. Residues: CASSELGQSNEKLFF.

The V gene is TRBV19, the J gene TRBJ1-1, with D hard to call. This CDR3 has 11 residues. CDR1 is LNHDA, CDR2 SQIVND, per germline (reference sequence). The V and J ends lost 7 bases and 1 base respectively, with 4 bases between them. CDR3 DNA sequence: TGTGCCAGTACCCAGAACACTGAAGCTTTCTTT. It encodes CASTQNTEAFF.

This chain joins TRBV7-2 and TRBJ2-5, with D perhaps matching TRBD1 or TRBD2 (6 bases each). The V and J ends lost 5 bases and 4 bases respectively, with 14 bases between them. This CDR3 is built from 14 residues. CDR1 SGHTA and CDR2 FQGNSA come from the germline V gene. This CDR3 is CASSPGAGRETQYF. CDR3 sequence (DNA): TGTGCCAGCAGCCCGGGGGCGGGGAGAGAGACCCAGTACTTC.

This clone occurred a few times. The chain couples TRBV5-8 to TRBJ1-1, with a weak D call TRBD1 (5 bases). The V and J ends lost 2 bases and 3 bases respectively, with 14 bases between them. The CDR3 spans 15 residues. Germline CDR1 is SGHTS and CDR2 is YDEGEE. In DNA form, the CDR3 reads TGTGCCAGCAGCTTAGGGGTGATTGGCGACACTGAAGCTTTCTTT. It translates to CASSLGVIGDTEAFF.

A note on this clone: One end of the junction does not line up with germline, which may come from a read error. The V and J genes are TRBV7-7 and TRBJ1-3; D gene uncertain. The CDR3 is 11 residues long. Germline assignment: CDR1 SSHAT and CDR2 FNYEAQ (reference sequence). The CDR3: CASSPGHAVYF. In DNA, the CDR3 is TGTGCTAGCAGCCCGGGTCACGCGGTATATTTT.